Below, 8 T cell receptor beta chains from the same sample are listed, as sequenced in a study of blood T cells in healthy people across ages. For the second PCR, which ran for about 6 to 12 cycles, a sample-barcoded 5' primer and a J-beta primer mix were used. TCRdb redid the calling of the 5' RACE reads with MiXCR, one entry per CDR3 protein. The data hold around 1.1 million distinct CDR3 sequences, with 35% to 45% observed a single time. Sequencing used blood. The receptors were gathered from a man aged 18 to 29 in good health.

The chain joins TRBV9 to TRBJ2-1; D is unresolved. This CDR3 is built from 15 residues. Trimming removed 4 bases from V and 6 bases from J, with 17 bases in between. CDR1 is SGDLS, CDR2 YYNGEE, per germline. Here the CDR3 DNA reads TGTGCCAGCAGCCCCCGAGAAGGGTCAACCAATGAGCAGTTCTTC. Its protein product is CASSPREGSTNEQFF.

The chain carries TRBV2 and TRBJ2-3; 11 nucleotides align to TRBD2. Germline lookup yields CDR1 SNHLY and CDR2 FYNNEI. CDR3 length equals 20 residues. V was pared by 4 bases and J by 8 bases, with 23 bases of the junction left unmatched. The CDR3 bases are TGTGCCAGCAGTGTTGCCCAGCTAGCGGGGGGCCAACTACGGTACGGTACGCAGTATTTT. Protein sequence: CASSVAQLAGGQLRYGTQYF.

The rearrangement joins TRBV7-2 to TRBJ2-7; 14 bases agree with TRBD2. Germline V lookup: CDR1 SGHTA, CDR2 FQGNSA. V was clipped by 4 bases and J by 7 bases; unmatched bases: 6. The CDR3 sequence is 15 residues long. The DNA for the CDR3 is TGTGCCAGCAGCTCGGGACTAGCGGGGGCTAATGAGCAGTACTTC. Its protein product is CASSSGLAGANEQYF. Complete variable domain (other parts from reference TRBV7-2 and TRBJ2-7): GAGVSQSPSNKVTEKGKDVELRCDPISGHTALYWYRQSLGQGLEFLIYFQGNSAPDKSGLPSDRFSAERTGGSVSTLTIQRTQQEDSAVYLCASSSGLAGANEQYFGPGTRLTVT.

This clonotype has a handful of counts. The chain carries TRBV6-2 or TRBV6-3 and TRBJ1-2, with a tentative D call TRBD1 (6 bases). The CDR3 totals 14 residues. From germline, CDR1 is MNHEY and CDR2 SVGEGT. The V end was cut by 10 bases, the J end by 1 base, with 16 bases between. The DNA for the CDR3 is TGTGCCACCCATGGGGACACTTTTAACTATGGCTACACCTTC. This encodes CATHGDTFNYGYTF.

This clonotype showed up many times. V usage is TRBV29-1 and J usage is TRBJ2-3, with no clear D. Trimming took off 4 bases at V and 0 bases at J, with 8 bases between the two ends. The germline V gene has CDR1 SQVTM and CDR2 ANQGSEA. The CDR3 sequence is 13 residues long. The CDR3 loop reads CSVGQPSTDTQYF. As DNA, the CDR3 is TGCAGCGTTGGGCAGCCCAGCACAGATACGCAGTATTTT.

The CDR3 here is CSVDVRDGNPQHF. The CDR3, as DNA: TGCAGCGTTGATGTTAGGGACGGTAACCCCCAGCATTTT. V is TRBV29-1 and J is TRBJ1-5; tentative D call: TRBD1 (5 bases). Germline V gives CDR1 SQVTM, CDR2 ANQGSEA. V lost 3 bases and J 10 bases, leaving 16 bases between the germline ends. The CDR3 has 13 amino acids.

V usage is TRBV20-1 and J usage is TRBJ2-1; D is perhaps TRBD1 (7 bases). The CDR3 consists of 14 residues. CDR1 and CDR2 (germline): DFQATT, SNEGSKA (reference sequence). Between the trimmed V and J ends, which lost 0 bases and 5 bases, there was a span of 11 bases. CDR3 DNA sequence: TGCAGTGCTAGAGATCAGGGGGGTCACAATGAGCAGTTCTTC. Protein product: CSARDQGGHNEQFF.

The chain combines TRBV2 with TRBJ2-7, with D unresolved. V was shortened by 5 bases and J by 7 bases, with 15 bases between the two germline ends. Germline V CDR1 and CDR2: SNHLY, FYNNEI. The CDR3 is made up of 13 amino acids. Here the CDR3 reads CASSRPYRNEQYF. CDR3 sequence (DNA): TGTGCCAGCAGTCGACCTTACCGGAATGAGCAGTACTTC.